These 21 T cell receptor beta chains came from one sample sequenced in a study of tissue T cells after allogeneic stem cell transplantation. Some clones are missing from TCRdb's copy, which holds only in-frame ones; the method was immunoSEQ multiplex PCR. Among about 48,000 clones, roughly 75% were seen once, and the ten largest hold 0.7%. The sequenced sample consisted of sorted cells pooled from one or two spleens. These receptors all stem from a pool of C57BL/6 mice in good health.

A note on this clone: Mouse gene names and germline throughout. The read gets to within 1 residue of the CDR3 end, and the germline J gene fills in the rest. This rearrangement joins TRBV4 to TRBJ1-3; D not certain. With 5 bases removed from V and 0 bases from J, the gap between germline ends came to 8 bases. CDR3 length: 14 residues. Germline loops: CDR1 LGHDT, CDR2 YNNKQL (reference sequence). The covered CDR3 bases are TGTGCCAGCAGCCCTACAAATTCTGGAAATACGCTCTAT. Protein sequence: CASSPTNSGNTLY. The whole CDR3 sequence reads CASSPTNSGNTLYF.

About this clone itself: Germline and genes here are mouse. The read terminates 1 residue before the CDR3 end, so the remaining end is supplied by the germline J gene. The chain has TRBV1 and TRBJ1-2; D is undetermined. The CDR3 is 15 amino acids. The V gene lost 0 bases and the J gene lost 1 base, with 9 bases spanning the gap. Germline V lookup: CDR1 NSQYPW, CDR2 LRSPGD (reference sequence). The CDR3 here is CTCSADSQRNSDYTF. CDR3 DNA, as far as it was read: TGCACCTGCAGTGCAGATAGCCAGCGAAACTCCGACTACACC.

With regard to this clone: Germline and genes here are mouse. The CDR3 extends 1 residue past the end of the read, so its final part is completed from the germline J gene. This rearrangement joins TRBV5 to TRBJ1-1, with unresolved D. Trimming removed 2 bases at V and 7 bases at J, with 2 bases between. Germline CDR1 reads LGHNA; CDR2 reads YNLKQL (reference sequence). CDR3 length equals 10 residues. The CDR3 spells CASSQKEVFF. The CDR3 DNA, read in part, is TGTGCCAGCAGCCAAAAAGAAGTCTTC.

As to this clone: Gene and germline names: mouse. The read comes to an end 1 residue before the CDR3 does, leaving the germline J gene to fill in the end. V usage is TRBV29 and J usage is TRBJ1-1; D perhaps matches TRBD1 (6 bases). This CDR3 comprises 14 residues. The V gene's germline CDR1 is MSHET and CDR2 SYDVDS. Trimming removed 6 bases from V and 0 bases from J, with 11 bases in between. The chain's CDR3 is CASSSGTKNTEVFF. The DNA read from the CDR3 is TGTGCTAGCAGCTCCGGGACAAAGAACACAGAAGTCTTC.

A remark on this clone: Gene and germline names: mouse. The CDR3 end lies 1 residue beyond the end of the read and is filled in from the germline J gene. This chain connects TRBV12-2 to TRBJ1-1, with 7 bases matching TRBD1. Germline V lookup: CDR1 SGHLS, CDR2 HYDKME. Germline trimming cut 2 bases from V and 4 bases from J; bases unmatched to any gene: 6. The CDR3 is 14 amino acids. CDR3 loop: CASSRQGSGTEVFF. The CDR3 bases that were read are TGTGCCAGCTCTCGACAGGGTTCGGGCACAGAAGTCTTC.

Note on this clone: Mouse germline and gene names are used. The read gets to within 1 residue of the CDR3 end, and the germline J gene fills in the rest. This sequence joins TRBV12-2 and TRBJ2-7, with TRBD2 matching 9 bases. This CDR3 has 12 residues. Germline V gene sequence: CDR1 SGHLS, CDR2 HYDKME. J gave up 7 bases and V 2 bases, and 2 bases lay outside the gene matches. The DNA read from the CDR3 is TGTGCCAGCTCTCGGGACTGGGAGGAACAGTAC. The encoded protein is CASSRDWEEQY. In full, the CDR3 is CASSRDWEEQYF.

A note on this clone: Gene labels here are mouse ones. Incomplete CDR3 DNA: TGTGCCAGCAGCCGCGCCTGGGGTAGTCAAAACACCTTGTAC. This translates into CASSRAWGSQNTLY. The CDR3 in full is CASSRAWGSQNTLYF. This rearrangement joins TRBV5 to TRBJ2-4; a possible D gene is TRBD2 (6 bases). The read finishes 1 residue shy of the CDR3 end, and the germline J gene is used to complete it. The CDR3 is made up of 15 amino acids. Germline CDR1 and CDR2: LGHNA and YNLKQL (reference sequence). Between the trimmed V and J ends, which lost 4 bases and 0 bases, there was a span of 11 bases.

This clone was seen only a few times. Gene names are mouse gene names. The read ends 1 residue early relative to the CDR3; the germline J gene fills the gap. The chain is built from TRBV13-3 and TRBJ1-4; 8 bases match TRBD1. This CDR3 is built from 15 residues. The V and J ends lost 3 bases and 4 bases, in that order; junction bases with no gene match: 5. Germline values: CDR1 NNHDY, CDR2 SYVADS. The CDR3 DNA, read in part, is TGTGCCAGCAGTGTACGACAGGGGAGCAACGAAAGATTATTT. Protein: CASSVRQGSNERLF. The full-length CDR3 reads as CASSVRQGSNERLFF.

Regarding this clone: Gene names follow the mouse nomenclature. The read ends 1 residue before the CDR3 terminus; that terminus is restored from the germline J gene. The V and J genes are TRBV2 and TRBJ2-3; TRBD1 matches at 10 bases. Germline V lookup: CDR1 LGHNA, CDR2 YSYQKL. This CDR3 comprises 15 residues. The V segment lost 0 bases and the J segment 10 bases; nucleotides outside the gene matches: 7. CDR3 bases read: TGTGCCAGCAGCCAAGACGGGACAGGGGAGAGGGCGCTGTAT. Protein sequence: CASSQDGTGERALY. The whole CDR3 sequence reads CASSQDGTGERALYF.

Comments on this clone: These gene names are mouse names. Read data end 1 residue before the CDR3 end; the end is taken from the germline J gene. The chain couples TRBV13-2 to TRBJ2-4, with 8 bases fitting TRBD1. J lost 0 bases, V lost 2 bases, and 2 bases had no gene match. The length of the CDR3 is 15 residues. Germline values: CDR1 NNHNN, CDR2 SYGAGS (reference sequence). CDR3 protein: CASGERTGSQNTLYF. The sequenced CDR3 bases are TGTGCCAGCGGTGAGAGGACAGGGAGTCAAAACACCTTGTAC.

In regard to this clone: Gene names denote mouse genes. CDR3 bases read: TGTGCCAGCAGCTTAGAACAGACAAACACAGAAGTCTTC. It encodes CASSLEQTNTEVF. In full, the CDR3 reads CASSLEQTNTEVFF. The rearrangement links TRBV3 to TRBJ1-1; D is unclear. The read falls 1 residue short of the CDR3 end, and the missing part is taken from the germline J gene. Germline V gene data show CDR1 as SNHLY and CDR2 as FYNGKV (reference sequence). The CDR3 totals 14 residues. V lost 1 base and J 0 bases, leaving 6 bases between the germline ends.

The sample holds a few counts of this clone. Gene names and germline refer to mouse. The read halts 1 residue ahead of the CDR3 end, with the missing end drawn from the germline J gene. The chain couples TRBV13-2 to TRBJ1-3; D is undetermined. This CDR3 is 14 amino acids long. Trimming stripped 2 bases from V and 0 bases from J, with 6 bases between. Germline V gene sequence: CDR1 NNHNN, CDR2 SYGAGS (reference sequence). The part of the CDR3 DNA that was read is TGTGCCAGCGGTGACGGAGATTCTGGAAATACGCTCTAT. Protein sequence: CASGDGDSGNTLY. The whole CDR3 protein is CASGDGDSGNTLYF.

Of note for this clone: A junction end diverges from the germline sequence, so it may reflect a read error. Germline and genes here are mouse. The CDR3 end lies 1 residue beyond the end of the read and is filled in from the germline J gene. The rearrangement links TRBV13-2 to TRBJ2-3, with D possibly being TRBD2 (5 bases). This CDR3 is 14 amino acids long. Germline CDR1 is NNHNN and CDR2 is SYGAGS (reference sequence). The sequenced CDR3 bases are TGTGCCAGCGGTGCTGGGTCTAGTGCAGAAATGCTGTAT. This codes for CASGAGSSAEMLY. From start to end, the CDR3 is CASGAGSSAEMLYF.

Remarks on this clone: Gene names refer to mouse genes. Read data end 1 residue before the CDR3 end; the end is taken from the germline J gene. This sequence joins TRBV12-1 and TRBJ2-5, with TRBD2 identical over 9 bases. Germline V lookup: CDR1 SGHSN, CDR2 HYEKVE. V trimming: 1 base; J trimming: 4 bases; junction bases outside the gene matches: 2. The CDR3 loop spans 14 amino acids. CDR3 amino acids: CASSLNWGEDTQYF. The sequenced part of the CDR3 DNA is TGTGCCAGCTCTCTAAACTGGGGGGAAGACACCCAGTAC.

A note on this clone: Gene names denote mouse genes. The CDR3 region is CASSPGQSNERLFF. CDR3 DNA (partial): TGTGCTAGCAGCCCGGGACAATCCAACGAAAGATTATTT. The chain joins TRBV29 to TRBJ1-4, with D possibly being TRBD1 (6 bases). The sequence runs out 1 residue before the end of the CDR3; the remainder is reconstructed from the germline J gene. CDR3 length: 14 amino acids. V gave up 6 bases and J gave up 2 bases, with 10 bases separating them. Germline CDR1 and CDR2: MSHET and SYDVDS.

Points on this clone: Genes and germline are mouse. The read falls 1 residue short of the CDR3 end, and the missing part is taken from the germline J gene. The chain has TRBV15 and TRBJ2-3, with 7 positions matching TRBD2. Looked up from germline, CDR1 is SGHND and CDR2 is FRSKSL. The CDR3 has 14 amino acids. Trimming cost V 3 bases and J 0 bases; bases outside gene matches: 0. The CDR3 sequence: CASSFGGSAETLYF. The sequenced part of the CDR3 DNA is TGTGCCAGCAGTTTTGGGGGGAGTGCAGAAACGCTGTAT. Complete variable domain (other parts from reference TRBV15 and TRBJ2-3): DAGVTQTPRHEVAEKGQTIILKCEPVSGHNDLFWYRQTKIQGLELLSYFRSKSLMEDGGAFKDRFKAEMLNSSFSTLKIQPTEPKDSAVYLCASSFGGSAETLYFGSGTRLTVL.

This clone was counted only a few times. Gene labels here are mouse ones. The observed sequence ends 1 residue before the CDR3 terminus, with the missing tail filled in from the germline J gene. The chain couples TRBV29 to TRBJ2-7, with D perhaps given as TRBD1 or TRBD2 (5 bases each). Per the germline V gene, CDR1 is MSHET and CDR2 is SYDVDS. V was cut by 3 bases and J by 7 bases, with 10 bases left in between. CDR3 size: 12 residues. CDR3 DNA (partial): TGTGCTAGCAGTTTTCGGGGGAGAGAACAGTAC. This translates into CASSFRGREQY. The complete CDR3 reads CASSFRGREQYF. Full variable domain (outside the CDR3, taken from reference TRBV29 and TRBJ2-7): DMKVTQMPRYLIKRMGENVLLECGQDMSHETMYWYRQDPGLGLQLIYISYDVDSNSEGDIPKGYRVSRKKREHFSLILDSAKTNQTSVYFCASSFRGREQYFGPGTRLTVL.

As concerns this clone: Gene and germline names: mouse. The read comes to an end 1 residue before the CDR3 does, leaving the germline J gene to fill in the end. The chain uses TRBV1 and TRBJ2-5; D possibly uses TRBD1 or TRBD2 (5 bases each). Germline lookup yields CDR1 NSQYPW and CDR2 LRSPGD (reference sequence). The V and J ends lost 1 base and 0 bases respectively, with 5 bases between them. The CDR3 loop spans 14 amino acids. CDR3 amino acids: CTCSAGGNQDTQYF. Incomplete CDR3 DNA: TGCACCTGCAGTGCAGGGGGCAACCAAGACACCCAGTAC.

Notes on this clone: The gene names here belong to mouse. The sequenced fragment ends 1 residue before the CDR3 boundary, so the rest is inferred from the germline J gene. The V gene is TRBV13-3, the J gene TRBJ1-4; D uncertain. Trimming removed 0 bases from V and 2 bases from J, with 2 bases in between. From germline, CDR1 is NNHDY and CDR2 SYVADS. The CDR3 consists of 13 residues. The CDR3 protein is CASSDGSNERLFF. The sequenced CDR3 bases are TGTGCCAGCAGTGATGGCTCCAACGAAAGATTATTT.

About this clone: Mouse gene names and germline throughout. The read comes to an end 1 residue before the CDR3 does, leaving the germline J gene to fill in the end. The chain employs TRBV26 and TRBJ1-1; tentatively, D is TRBD1 (6 bases). This CDR3 region has 13 residues. The V and J ends lost 5 bases and 0 bases respectively, with 7 bases between them. The germline CDR1 and CDR2 sequences are KGHPV and FQNQEV (reference sequence). The CDR3 sequence: CASSRTANTEVFF. The CDR3 bases that were read are TGTGCCAGCAGTAGGACAGCAAACACAGAAGTCTTC.

With regard to this clone: The genes are named according to mouse. The read ends 1 residue before the CDR3 terminus; that terminus is restored from the germline J gene. V gene TRBV13-1 combines with J gene TRBJ2-3; D perhaps matches TRBD1 (5 bases). CDR3 size: 13 residues. Germline CDR1 and CDR2: NSHNY and SYGAGN. V was shortened by 3 bases and J by 0 bases, with 5 bases between the two germline ends. The part of the CDR3 DNA that was read is TGTGCCAGCAGTGGACAGAGTGCAGAAACGCTGTAT. Translating it yields CASSGQSAETLY. The entire CDR3 protein is CASSGQSAETLYF.